The entry that follows covers one TCR beta chain sequence. Its antigen remains unidentified. This entry belongs to a study of graft-versus-host responses after intestinal transplantation. Looking at the study overall: Transplantation in recipients was multivisceral, liver-intestinal, or isolated intestinal. Whole-study results and caveats: Ileal or blood samples showed some GvH clones first, and such clones were also found in recipient marrow.

Only in-frame clones appear in the TCRdb table, and some are missing; sequencing was by immunoSEQ multiplex PCR. The sample comprises 80,000 to 100,000 clones, around nine tenths of which are singletons, and around 0.17% rests with the top ten. This sample comprised unstimulated CD4+ T cells sorted from spleen or lymph node cells, obtained before intestinal transplant. The TCR sequence derives from a human donor who received an intestinal transplant.

The CDR3, as DNA: TGTGCCAGCAGCCTTAAACGGGCGAGCGGGTTCGTAGCGCAGTATTTT. Residues: CASSLKRASGFVAQYF. The V and J genes are TRBV5-4 and TRBJ2-3; D is perhaps TRBD2 (6 bases). CDR3 length equals 16 residues. V gave up 4 bases and J gave up 10 bases, with 25 bases separating them. Looked up from germline, CDR1 is SGHNT and CDR2 is YYREEE (reference sequence).